The next 18 T cell receptor beta chains were all read from a single sample in a study of blood T cells in healthy people across ages. Alongside a J-beta primer mix, a sample-barcoded 5' primer served in a second PCR lasting roughly 7 to 11 cycles. Using its own MiXCR run on the 5' RACE reads, TCRdb lists one record per CDR3 protein. The table has roughly 800,000 distinct CDR3 sequences, roughly 35% seen once; the top ten hold over 10%. The material sequenced was blood. Source of these receptors: a man younger than 35 in good health.

The J gene is TRBJ2-3, the V gene TRBV15; 8 nucleotides align to TRBD2. Germline CDR1 LNHNV, CDR2 YYDKDF (reference sequence). The CDR3 covers 16 residues. Losses at the gene ends were 0 bases for V and 2 bases for J; bases not matched to a gene: 4. The CDR3 region has the DNA TGTGCCACCAGCAGAGATACTAGCGGACACACAGATACGCAGTATTTT. Protein product: CATSRDTSGHTDTQYF. The variable domain in full, completed from reference TRBV15 and TRBJ2-3, reads DAMVIQNPRYQVTQFGKPVTLSCSQTLNHNVMYWYQQKSSQAPKLLFHYYDKDFNNEADTPDNFQSRRPNTSFCFLDIRSPGLGDTAMYLCATSRDTSGHTDTQYFGPGTRLTVL.

This clonotype was seen a handful of times. The chain combines TRBV14 with TRBJ1-2; D is undetermined. Germline CDR1 is SGHDN and CDR2 is FVKESK. This CDR3 is built from 15 residues. The ends were cut back, 0 bases at V and 6 bases at J, with 14 bases in the middle. This chain's CDR3 is CASSQDSGSLDGYTF. The CDR3, as DNA: TGTGCCAGCAGCCAAGATTCGGGAAGTCTCGATGGCTACACCTTC.

This clonotype was observed a few times. The V and J genes are TRBV7-2 and TRBJ2-3, with 10 bases lining up with TRBD1. The germline V gene encodes CDR1 SGHTA and CDR2 FQGNSA. This CDR3 comprises 15 residues. With V trimmed by 5 bases and J by 4 bases, 6 bases remained unmatched. CDR3 nucleotides: TGTGCCAGCAGCCCTGGGACAGGGGAGGCAGATACGCAGTATTTT. It specifies CASSPGTGEADTQYF.

DNA for the CDR3: TGCAGTGCGGACTCGCGGGAGGCCGGCGATACGCAGTATTTT. This gives the protein CSADSREAGDTQYF. The chain has TRBV20-1 and TRBJ2-3; 8 bases are a match to TRBD2. The trim removed 6 bases at V and 6 bases at J, leaving 11 bases unmatched. CDR3 length equals 14 residues. Per the germline V gene, CDR1 is DFQATT and CDR2 is SNEGSKA (reference sequence).

The chain employs TRBV7-2 and TRBJ1-2, with D possibly being TRBD1 (6 bases). Germline V gene sequence: CDR1 SGHTA, CDR2 FQGNSA. V was pared by 2 bases and J by 5 bases, with 18 bases between. The CDR3 is made up of 16 amino acids. The CDR3 protein is CASSLRSGEGVYGYTF. The CDR3 DNA follows: TGTGCCAGCAGCTTACGCTCAGGGGAGGGGGTTTATGGCTACACCTTC.

The gene calls are TRBV6-2 or TRBV6-3 and TRBJ1-6; D ambiguous. Per the germline V gene, CDR1 is MNHEY and CDR2 is SVGEGT. V lost 2 bases and J 7 bases, leaving 15 bases between the germline ends. This CDR3 spans 16 amino acids. CDR3 coding DNA: TGTGCCAGCAGTTACCGGGCTGGGGTTGTGAATTCACCCCTCCACTTT. This translates into CASSYRAGVVNSPLHF.

This clonotype has just a few counts. The CDR3 sequence is CASSYNGDGYTF. DNA of the CDR3: TGTGCCAGCAGTTATAACGGGGATGGCTACACCTTC. The chain links TRBV6-6 to TRBJ1-2; D is uncertain. The CDR3 is made up of 12 amino acids. Trimming shortened V by 3 bases and J by 6 bases, and 8 bases separated the two germline ends. Per germline, CDR1 MNHNY and CDR2 SVGAGI (reference sequence).

This chain links TRBV7-9 with TRBJ1-5, with 7 bases aligning to TRBD1. Trimming removed 5 bases from V and 4 bases from J; junction bases left unmatched: 5. The CDR3 runs to 14 residues. Germline V gives CDR1 SEHNR, CDR2 FQNEAQ (reference sequence). CDR3 in DNA: TGTGCCAGCAGCGCGATACAGGGGAATCAGCCCCAGCATTTT. It yields the protein CASSAIQGNQPQHF. Drawing the rest from reference TRBV7-9 and TRBJ1-5, the complete variable domain is DTGVSQNPRHKITKRGQNVTFRCDPISEHNRLYWYRQTLGQGPEFLTYFQNEAQLEKSRLLSDRFSAERPKGSFSTLEIQRTEQGDSAMYLCASSAIQGNQPQHFGDGTRLSIL.

V gene TRBV10-3 combines with J gene TRBJ2-7, with D perhaps TRBD1 (6 bases). Germline lookup yields CDR1 ENHRY and CDR2 SYGVKD. V was cut by 5 bases and J by 6 bases, with 11 bases left in between. The CDR3 totals 12 residues. The CDR3 region has the DNA TGTGCCATCAGTCCCGAGACAGGCGAGCAGTACTTC. This encodes CAISPETGEQYF.

This clonotype was seen at least ten times. For the CDR3, the DNA is TGTGCCAGCAGCCAAAGGGACCAACAAGAGACCCAGTACTTC. This codes for CASSQRDQQETQYF. The chain joins TRBV4-2 to TRBJ2-5; D may correspond to TRBD1 or TRBD2 (5 bases each). Germline V gene lookup returns CDR1 LGHNA and CDR2 YNFKEQ. The CDR3 contains 14 residues. Trimming took 2 bases from V and 2 from J, leaving 9 bases between them.

In this sample, this clonotype turned up a few times. This chain links TRBV24-1 with TRBJ2-4, with D possibly matching TRBD1 (8 bases). The CDR3 sequence is 21 residues long. V was clipped by 4 bases and J by 0 bases, with 27 bases between them. Looked up from germline, CDR1 is KGHDR and CDR2 is SFDVKD. In nucleotides, the CDR3 is TGTGCCACCAGTGACCTCTACCCGGGACAGGAGGGAGGGGAAGCCAAAAACATTCAGTACTTC. It codes for CATSDLYPGQEGGEAKNIQYF.

This clonotype was seen a few times. This chain uses TRBV6-5 with TRBJ2-1, with a tentative D call TRBD2 (5 bases). This CDR3 has 16 residues. Trimming pared 2 bases from V and 1 base from J, leaving 12 bases between. The germline V gene has CDR1 MNHEY and CDR2 SVGAGI. CDR3 region: CASSYTTTGSYNEQFF. As DNA, the CDR3 is TGTGCCAGCAGTTACACCACTACGGGGTCCTACAATGAGCAGTTCTTC.

This chain uses TRBV7-2 with TRBJ2-5; D uncertain. Judging by the DNA end, TRBJ2-1 fits better; the J call may be wrong. The germline gives CDR1 SGHTA, CDR2 FQGNSA. The CDR3 runs 15 residues. The CDR3 sequence is CASSLGAGPQETQFF. Written as DNA, the CDR3 is TGTGCCAGCAGCTTAGGAGCAGGTCCCCAAGAGACCCAGTTCTTC.

This clonotype was recorded a few times. This chain uses TRBV20-1 with TRBJ1-6, with 7 bases matching TRBD1. The CDR3 length is 13 residues. V gave up 1 base and J gave up 7 bases; unmatched junction bases: 1. Per the germline V gene, CDR1 is DFQATT and CDR2 is SNEGSKA (reference sequence). In DNA, the CDR3 is TGCAGTGCTAGAGCGGGACAGAATTCACCCCTCCACTTT. Translated: CSARAGQNSPLHF.

As regards this clonotype: A much larger clone is a single base away; this may be a read error. The genes are TRBV12-3 or TRBV12-4 and TRBJ2-3; the D is unclear. Between the trimmed V and J ends, which lost 3 bases and 2 bases, there was a span of 9 bases. This CDR3 is 14 amino acids long. The CDR3 region is CASSFRLITDTQYF. CDR3 DNA sequence: TGTGCCAGCAGTTTTCGACTGATCACAGATACGCAGTATTTT.

The table lists this clonotype with a few counts. This chain uses TRBV7-6 with TRBJ2-3; tentative D call: TRBD2 (8 bases). The CDR3 covers 18 residues. Trimming pared 5 bases from V and 6 bases from J, leaving 27 bases between. CDR1 and CDR2 from the germline V gene are SGHVS and FNYEAQ. CDR3: CASSLRRGSGDSRDTQYF. As DNA, the CDR3 is TGTGCCAGCAGCCTCAGACGGGGTAGCGGGGACAGCAGGGATACGCAGTATTTT.

A word on this clonotype: A much larger clonotype is one base distant, so this may be a read error. The V call is TRBV29-1, the J call TRBJ1-2, with D hard to call. The CDR3 totals 14 residues. CDR1 and CDR2 (germline): SQVTM, ANQGSEA. CDR3 sequence: CSAEDQRDRDGYTF. For the CDR3, the DNA is TGCAGCGCTGAAGATCAAAGGGATAGAGATGGCTACACCTTC.

With regard to this clonotype: It may be a read error: a sequence one base away is much more abundant. V gene TRBV12-3 or TRBV12-4 combines with J gene TRBJ2-7, with 7 bases identical to TRBD1. V was clipped by 0 bases and J by 4 bases; unmatched bases: 6. This CDR3 is built from 15 residues. The CDR3 spells CASSLATGEGYEQYF. In nucleotides, the CDR3 is TGTGCCAGCAGTTTAGCTACAGGGGAAGGGTACGAGCAGTACTTC.